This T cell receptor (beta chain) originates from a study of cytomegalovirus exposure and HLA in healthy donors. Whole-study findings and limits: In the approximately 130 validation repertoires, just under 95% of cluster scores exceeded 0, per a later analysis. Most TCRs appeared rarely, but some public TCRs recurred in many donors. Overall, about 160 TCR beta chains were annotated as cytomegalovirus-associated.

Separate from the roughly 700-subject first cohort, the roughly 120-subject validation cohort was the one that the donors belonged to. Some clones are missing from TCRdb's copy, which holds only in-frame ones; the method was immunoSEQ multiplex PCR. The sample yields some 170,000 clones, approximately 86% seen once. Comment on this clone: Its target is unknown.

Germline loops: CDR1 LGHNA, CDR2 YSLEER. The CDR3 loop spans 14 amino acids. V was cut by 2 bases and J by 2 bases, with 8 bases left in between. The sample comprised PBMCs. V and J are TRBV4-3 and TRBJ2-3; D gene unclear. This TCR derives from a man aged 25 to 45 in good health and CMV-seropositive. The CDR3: CASSQSTVTDTQYF. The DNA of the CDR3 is TGCGCCAGCAGCCAATCTACAGTCACAGATACGCAGTATTTT.